These 31 T cell receptor beta chains share one sample of origin, sequenced in a study of OX40 agonist ivuxolimab in advanced cancers. Assay: immunoSEQ multiplex PCR; the TCRdb copy retains only in-frame clones and omits some. The sample yields under 95,000 clones, more than 80% seen once. The source material was CD4+ or CD8+ T cells sorted from blood, sampled in a trial of the OX40 agonist ivuxolimab. The receptors originated from an adult with an advanced solid tumor such as melanoma, head and neck, liver or kidney cancer.

This sequence joins TRBV6-6 and TRBJ1-4; no reliable D call. V lost 2 bases and J lost 0, with 4 bases in between. From germline, CDR1 is MNHNY and CDR2 SVGAGI (reference sequence). The CDR3 has 14 residues. CDR3 loop: CASSYQATNEKLFF. CDR3 sequence (DNA): TGTGCCAGCAGTTACCAGGCAACTAATGAAAAACTGTTTTTT.

This rearrangement joins TRBV9 to TRBJ1-3, with D possibly TRBD1 on 5 matching bases. V was cut by 0 bases and J by 4 bases, with 14 bases left in between. Germline loops: CDR1 SGDLS, CDR2 YYNGEE. The CDR3 contains 16 residues. CDR3 protein: CASSVASLGVGNTIYF. The CDR3 DNA follows: TGTGCCAGCAGCGTAGCCAGTCTAGGGGTCGGAAACACCATATATTTT.

The chain has TRBV18 and TRBJ1-5, with 7 bases fitting TRBD1. This CDR3 spans 15 amino acids. V shed 3 bases, J shed 3 bases, and the junction held 5 bases outside the gene matches. Germline V lookup: CDR1 KGHSH, CDR2 LQKENI. The CDR3 DNA is TGTGCCAGCTCACCCGGGGACAGCCTCAATCAGCCCCAGCATTTT. Its protein is CASSPGDSLNQPQHF.

This clone showed up just a few times. The chain couples TRBV27 to TRBJ1-6; D call uncertain. Deletions cut 7 bases from V and 6 bases from J, with 16 bases between. The CDR3 has 15 amino acids. CDR1 is MNHEY and CDR2 is SMNVEV in the germline V gene (reference sequence). CDR3 coding DNA: TGTGCCAGCACCGTAGGAACCCCTGGTAATTCACCCCTCCACTTT. This translates into CASTVGTPGNSPLHF.

This rearrangement joins TRBV7-9 to TRBJ1-6, with D tentatively TRBD1 (5 bases). Germline V lookup: CDR1 SEHNR, CDR2 FQNEAQ (reference sequence). CDR3 length equals 14 residues. V shed 0 bases and J shed 12 bases, with 12 bases lying between them. For the CDR3, the DNA is TGTGCCAGCAGCTTAGCCGCAGGGTATCGACCCCTCCACTTT. This encodes CASSLAAGYRPLHF.

The chain joins TRBV11-3 to TRBJ2-3; 9 nucleotides line up with TRBD2. V was clipped by 3 bases and J by 2 bases; unmatched bases: 6. The germline V gene encodes CDR1 SGHNT and CDR2 YENEEA. There are 16 residues in the CDR3. CDR3 residues: CASSLGLAGLTDTQYF. In DNA, the CDR3 is TGTGCCAGCAGCTTGGGTCTAGCGGGGCTCACAGATACGCAGTATTTT. Looking up the rest from reference TRBV11-3 and TRBJ2-3 gives the full variable domain: EAGVVQSPRYKIIEKKQPVAFWCNPISGHNTLYWYLQNLGQGPELLIRYENEEAVDDSQLPKDRFSAERLKGVDSTLKIQPAELGDSAVYLCASSLGLAGLTDTQYFGPGTRLTVL.

The V call is TRBV7-3, the J call TRBJ2-7; TRBD1 might be the D (5 bases). This CDR3 comprises 13 residues. Trimming took 0 bases from V and 6 from J, leaving 9 bases between them. CDR1 and CDR2 (germline): SGHTA, FQGTGA. CDR3 bases: TGTGCCAGCAGCTTAACAAAGGGGCTCGAGCAGTACTTC. Protein product: CASSLTKGLEQYF.

This rearrangement joins TRBV18 to TRBJ2-5, with TRBD1 matching over 9 bases. Germline loops: CDR1 KGHSH, CDR2 LQKENI. The length of the CDR3 is 14 residues. V lost 2 bases and J lost 3; bases outside the gene matches: 1. This CDR3 is CASSPGTGKETQYF. The CDR3 bases are TGTGCCAGCTCACCAGGGACAGGGAAAGAGACCCAGTACTTC.

V is TRBV7-2 and J is TRBJ1-5; D is unclear. Germline V gene sequence: CDR1 SGHTA, CDR2 FQGNSA. V lost 1 base and J lost 0, with 7 bases in between. This CDR3 is built from 15 residues. The DNA of the CDR3 is TGTGCCAGCAGCTTAGAGGGTAGTAGCAATCAGCCCCAGCATTTT. Amino acid sequence: CASSLEGSSNQPQHF. The full variable domain, completed using reference TRBV7-2 and TRBJ1-5, is GAGVSQSPSNKVTEKGKDVELRCDPISGHTALYWYRQSLGQGLEFLIYFQGNSAPDKSGLPSDRFSAERTGGSVSTLTIQRTQQEDSAVYLCASSLEGSSNQPQHFGDGTRLSIL.

The chain couples TRBV5-5 to TRBJ2-1; D may be TRBD2 (5 bases). The CDR3 runs 18 residues. Germline CDR1 reads SGHKS; CDR2 reads YYEKEE (reference sequence). V lost 1 base, J lost 0 bases, and 17 bases lay in between. The CDR3 DNA is TGTGCCAGCAGCTTGTGGGATGGGGAGATGGGCTCCTACAATGAGCAGTTCTTC. It codes for CASSLWDGEMGSYNEQFF.

The CDR3 loop is CASSWTANTEAFF. CDR3 DNA sequence: TGTGCCAGCAGCTGGACAGCCAACACTGAAGCTTTCTTT. J is TRBJ1-1 and V is TRBV4-2; D is perhaps TRBD1 (6 bases). Germline CDR1 reads LGHNA; CDR2 reads YNFKEQ. This CDR3 is built from 13 residues. Trimming stripped 5 bases from V and 2 bases from J, with 9 bases between.

This sequence joins TRBV2 and TRBJ2-2; D uncertain. CDR3 length: 16 residues. The V end was cut by 5 bases, the J end by 0 bases, with 13 bases between. CDR1 SNHLY and CDR2 FYNNEI come from the germline V gene. The CDR3 region is CASSQNAESNTGELFF. CDR3 in DNA: TGTGCCAGCAGTCAAAATGCGGAATCGAACACCGGGGAGCTGTTTTTT. Full variable domain (rest looked up from reference TRBV2 and TRBJ2-2): EPEVTQTPSHQVTQMGQEVILRCVPISNHLYFYWYRQILGQKVEFLVSFYNNEISEKSEIFDDQFSVERPDGSNFTLKIRSTKLEDSAMYFCASSQNAESNTGELFFGEGSRLTVL.

The chain couples TRBV29-1 to TRBJ1-4; 9 bases map to TRBD1. V dropped 7 bases and J dropped 10; count of bases not matched to a gene: 4. This CDR3 comprises 11 residues. Germline-derived CDR1 and CDR2 are SQVTM and ANQGSEA. The DNA for the CDR3 is TGCAGCGCGGTGGGACAGGGAAAACTGTTTTTT. It codes for CSAVGQGKLFF.

The sample holds a few counts of this clone. This chain joins TRBV13 and TRBJ1-1; no clear D gene. The CDR3 loop spans 14 amino acids. V was cut by 3 bases and J by 5 bases, with 13 bases left in between. Germline CDR1 PRHDT, CDR2 FYEKMQ (reference sequence). The CDR3 sequence is CASSFRAGKTEAFF. In DNA, the CDR3 is TGTGCCAGCAGCTTTAGGGCCGGAAAGACTGAAGCTTTCTTT.

V gene TRBV6-5 combines with J gene TRBJ1-1, with 9 bases lining up with TRBD1. CDR1 MNHEY and CDR2 SVGAGI come from the germline V gene. CDR3 length: 12 amino acids. V lost 6 bases to trimming and J lost 10 bases; unmatched junction nucleotides: 6. The CDR3 DNA reads TGTGCCAGCAGCAAGACAGGGGGTCGAGCTTTCTTT. It translates to CASSKTGGRAFF.

The rearrangement uses TRBV28 and TRBJ1-1; D not resolved. V gave up 5 bases and J gave up 1 base, with 17 bases separating them. The CDR3 length is 16 residues. Germline CDR1 MDHEN, CDR2 SYDVKM. This CDR3 is CASSPPAMTRNTEAFF. In nucleotides, the CDR3 is TGTGCCAGCAGTCCTCCTGCTATGACAAGGAACACTGAAGCTTTCTTT.

V usage is TRBV28 and J usage is TRBJ1-2; D is possibly TRBD1 (5 bases). The CDR3 extends over 14 amino acids. In germline, CDR1 is MDHEN, CDR2 SYDVKM. Trimming removed 6 bases from V and 0 bases from J, with 11 bases in between. CDR3 DNA: TGTGCCAGCAGCCCCGACAGAGCTAACTATGGCTACACCTTC. It specifies CASSPDRANYGYTF.

V gene TRBV5-1 combines with J gene TRBJ2-1; D gene ambiguous. V was clipped by 1 base and J by 0 bases, with 11 bases between them. This CDR3 has 16 amino acids. Germline V lookup: CDR1 SGHRS, CDR2 YFSETQ. The CDR3 is CASSLSVSVSYNEQFF. In nucleotides, the CDR3 is TGCGCCAGCAGCTTGTCGGTATCGGTCTCCTACAATGAGCAGTTCTTC.

The CDR3 DNA reads TGTGCCAGCAGCCTCTCGAGGGGGGACGGCTACACCTTC. It encodes CASSLSRGDGYTF. The chain uses TRBV7-3 and TRBJ1-2; the D gene is possibly TRBD1 (6 bases). Trimming shortened V by 5 bases and J by 8 bases, and 15 bases separated the two germline ends. Looked up from germline, CDR1 is SGHTA and CDR2 is FQGTGA. The CDR3 spans 13 residues.

This chain connects TRBV6-6 to TRBJ1-5; 7 bases line up with TRBD1. The CDR3 is 13 residues long. In germline, CDR1 is MNHNY, CDR2 SVGAGI (reference sequence). The junction had 4 bases not matched to a gene; V was cut back by 6 bases and J by 5 bases. The CDR3 nucleotides read TGTGCCAGCAGCCAGGGGGTTTATCAGCCCCAGCATTTT. Residues: CASSQGVYQPQHF.

V usage is TRBV11-2 and J usage is TRBJ1-1; D is unresolved. Trimming pared 0 bases from V and 1 base from J, leaving 6 bases between. This CDR3 comprises 14 residues. Germline loops: CDR1 SGHAT, CDR2 FQNNGV. This CDR3 reads CASSLELRNTEAFF. The CDR3 DNA is TGTGCCAGCAGCTTAGAGCTTCGGAACACTGAAGCTTTCTTT.

This sequence joins TRBV9 and TRBJ1-2; 7 bases are a match to TRBD1. The germline gives CDR1 SGDLS, CDR2 YYNGEE. The trim removed 4 bases at V and 2 bases at J, leaving 14 bases unmatched. The CDR3 is 17 amino acids. DNA of the CDR3: TGTGCCAGCAGCTTTACAGGGGAATTTGGGGAAAACTATGGCTACACCTTC. Translated: CASSFTGEFGENYGYTF.

This chain uses TRBV7-9 with TRBJ1-5; no clear D gene. Germline CDR1 reads SEHNR; CDR2 reads FQNEAQ (reference sequence). This CDR3 is built from 13 residues. The V end lost 3 bases, the J end lost 5 bases, and 8 bases lay between the germline ends. The CDR3 sequence is CASSLFGDQPQHF. The CDR3 DNA reads as TGTGCCAGCAGCTTGTTCGGCGATCAGCCCCAGCATTTT.

This rearrangement joins TRBV7-2 to TRBJ2-1, with TRBD1 as a possible D gene (6 bases). Germline loops: CDR1 SGHTA, CDR2 FQGNSA. The CDR3 totals 15 residues. The germline V and J ends were trimmed by 5 bases and 6 bases, with 17 bases remaining between them. The CDR3 DNA reads as TGTGCCAGCAGCCAGGGGACGGGGTTTCGCAATGAGCAGTTCTTC. Translated: CASSQGTGFRNEQFF.

The CDR3 loop reads CASKEKPSGNTIYF. DNA of the CDR3: TGTGCCAGTAAGGAAAAGCCCTCTGGAAACACCATATATTTT. The chain links TRBV19 to TRBJ1-3; the D is unclear. There are 14 residues in the CDR3. V gave up 7 bases and J gave up 0 bases, with 10 bases separating them. From germline, CDR1 is LNHDA and CDR2 SQIVND (reference sequence). Full variable domain (rest looked up from reference TRBV19 and TRBJ1-3): DGGITQSPKYLFRKEGQNVTLSCEQNLNHDAMYWYRQDPGQGLRLIYYSQIVNDFQKGDIAEGYSVSREKKESFPLTVTSAQKNPTAFYLCASKEKPSGNTIYFGEGSWLTVV.

This clone was counted a few times. This chain uses TRBV7-9 with TRBJ2-7; TRBD1 matches at 8 bases. CDR3 length: 14 amino acids. Germline trimming cut 2 bases from V and 3 bases from J; bases unmatched to any gene: 3. Germline loops: CDR1 SEHNR, CDR2 FQNEAQ (reference sequence). The CDR3 protein is CASSLSTGVYEQYV. The CDR3 nucleotides are TGTGCCAGCAGCTTATCGACAGGGGTCTACGAGCAGTACGTC.

This sequence joins TRBV13 and TRBJ1-5; D gene unclear. Germline-derived CDR1 and CDR2 are PRHDT and FYEKMQ (reference sequence). The length of the CDR3 is 15 residues. V was pared by 0 bases and J by 5 bases, with 11 bases between. CDR3: CASSLGGPGDQPQHF. DNA of the CDR3: TGTGCCAGCAGCTTAGGCGGGCCAGGCGATCAGCCCCAGCATTTT.

This clone was observed once. This rearrangement joins TRBV19 to TRBJ1-4; 7 positions agree with TRBD1. The CDR3 is made up of 18 amino acids. CDR1 LNHDA and CDR2 SQIVND come from the germline V gene (reference sequence). V shed 9 bases, J shed 0 bases, and the junction held 16 bases outside the gene matches. The CDR3 nucleotides are TGTGCCAGCACATCGTATGCGGGACAGCTAACAACTAATGAAAAACTGTTTTTT. Its translation: CASTSYAGQLTTNEKLFF.

This clone was seen just once. This chain connects TRBV25-1 to TRBJ2-3, with a possible D match to TRBD1 (8 bases). Trimming cost V 5 bases and J 6 bases, with 15 bases left between them. CDR3 size: 14 residues. The germline CDR1 and CDR2 sequences are MGHDK and SYGVNS. This CDR3 is CASSTGGDPDTQYF. CDR3 nucleotides: TGTGCCAGCAGTACAGGGGGGGACCCTGATACGCAGTATTTT.

The chain uses TRBV5-1 and TRBJ2-7, with D tentatively TRBD1 or TRBD2 (7 bases each). CDR1 and CDR2 (germline): SGHRS, YFSETQ. V gave up 2 bases and J gave up 7 bases, with 13 bases separating them. This CDR3 region has 13 residues. The CDR3 loop reads CASSFRQGGEQYV. In nucleotides, the CDR3 is TGCGCCAGCAGCTTTAGACAGGGAGGGGAGCAGTACGTC.

The V call is TRBV29-1, the J call TRBJ2-7; D perhaps matches TRBD1 (6 bases). CDR3 length: 12 amino acids. Germline CDR1 reads SQVTM; CDR2 reads ANQGSEA. V lost 6 bases, J lost 1 base, and 10 bases lay in between. The CDR3 spells CSVAGASYEQYF. Here the CDR3 DNA reads TGCAGCGTCGCAGGGGCGTCCTACGAGCAGTACTTC.